This T cell receptor beta chain was recorded in a study of technical replicates of blood from a handful of donors. Trimming took off 0 bases at V and 4 bases at J, with 7 bases between the two ends. CDR1 and CDR2 from the germline V gene are SGHNT and YYREEE (reference sequence). CDR3 length: 13 residues. Sequenced by immunoSEQ multiplex PCR; TCRdb stores in-frame clones only, minus some. The sample consists of around 84,000 clones, roughly 98% of them appearing once. The sample comprised T cells isolated from PBMCs. The rearrangement joins TRBV5-4 to TRBJ1-2; unclear D gene. The receptor comes from a human donor in good health. CDR3 sequence: CASSLDSVYGYTF. The CDR3 nucleotides read TGTGCCAGCAGCTTGGACAGTGTCTATGGCTACACCTTC. Based on the CDR3 plus reference TRBV5-4 and TRBJ1-2, the full variable domain is ETGVTQSPTHLIKTRGQQVTLRCSSQSGHNTVSWYQQALGQGPQFIFQYYREEENGRGNFPPRFSGLQFPNYSSELNVNALELDDSALYLCASSLDSVYGYTFGSGTRLTVV.